Here is one T cell receptor (beta chain) with its context. Its antigen is undetermined. Extracted RNA was reverse transcribed, and the resulting cDNA served as sequencing template. Assay: immunoSEQ multiplex PCR; the TCRdb copy retains only in-frame clones and omits some. The sample lists about 120,000 clones, less than 70% seen once, with roughly 2.8% in the top ten. This entry comes from a study of CD8+ T cells in alopecia areata. Study-wide results and caveats: Lesional scalp, especially alopecia totalis/universalis, showed higher clonality than normal scalp. Normal skin contains resident alphabeta T cells, and these are also sequenced in scalp samples. Among patients, TCR sharing was less clear than in mice, a difference possibly due in part to HLA diversity in the patient population.

It was from PBMCs that CD4+ and CD8+ T cells were sorted. The receptor's source is a human donor in good health. The sample was CD4+ T cells sorted from blood.

The CDR3 DNA is TGTGCCGGGGGGGATGAGCAGTTCTTC. Amino acid sequence: CAGGDEQFF. This sequence joins TRBV7-9 and TRBJ2-1, with 7 nucleotides matching TRBD2. J lost 8 bases, V lost 11 bases, and 0 bases had no gene match. Germline CDR1 is SEHNR and CDR2 is FQNEAQ (reference sequence). CDR3 length: 9 residues.